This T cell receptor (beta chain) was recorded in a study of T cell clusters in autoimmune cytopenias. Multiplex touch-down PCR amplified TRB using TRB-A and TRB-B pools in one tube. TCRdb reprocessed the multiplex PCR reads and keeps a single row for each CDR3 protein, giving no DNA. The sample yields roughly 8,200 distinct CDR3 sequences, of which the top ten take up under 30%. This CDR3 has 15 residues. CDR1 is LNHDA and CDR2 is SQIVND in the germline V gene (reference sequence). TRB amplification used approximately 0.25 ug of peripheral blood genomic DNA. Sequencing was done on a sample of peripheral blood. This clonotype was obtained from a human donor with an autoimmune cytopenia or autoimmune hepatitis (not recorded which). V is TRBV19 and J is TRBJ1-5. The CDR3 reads CASSMRGPLNQPQHF. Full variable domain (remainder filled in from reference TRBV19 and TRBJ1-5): DGGITQSPKYLFRKEGQNVTLSCEQNLNHDAMYWYRQDPGQGLRLIYYSQIVNDFQKGDIAEGYSVSREKKESFPLTVTSAQKNPTAFYLCASSMRGPLNQPQHFGDGTRLSIL.